This T cell receptor beta chain was sequenced during a study of blood T cell repertoires in COVID-19. The overall study: Donors in the United States, Italy and Spain gave samples during acute or convalescent COVID-19. From T cells, B-cell-depleted T cells, or PBMCs came the material, which was cDNA or gDNA.

The V gene end was trimmed by 4 bases and the J gene end by 10 bases; junction bases not matched to a gene: 9. This CDR3 region has 13 residues. The germline CDR1 and CDR2 sequences are SGHRS and YFSETQ. As processed by the authors: Amplification of reference gene primers provided the estimated nucleated cell counts. Using immunoSEQ multiplex PCR, the repertoire was profiled, and TCRdb retains in-frame clones only, with some absent. That table gives V, J and clone size, and the DNA gave D and trimming. The repertoire includes around 190,000 clones, around nine tenths of them detected once, and roughly a sixth sits in the top ten.

The chain employs TRBV5-1 and TRBJ2-5, with 8 bases aligning to TRBD1. The sequence derives from a man aged 45-60 years with COVID-19, enrolled during active disease. The sequenced material came from peripheral blood. The CDR3 DNA is TGCGCCAGCAGCCCGGACAGGGCGGAAGACCAGTACTTC. Protein sequence: CASSPDRAEDQYF.